The 32 T cell receptor beta chains given below trace back to one sample, sequenced in a study of CD8+ T cells in alopecia areata listed by TCRdb under 2018. What the time point label conveys for this sample: about 4 weeks on oral tofacitinib. In light of the paper, this sample's treatment or condition label describes: oral pan-JAK inhibitor, 5-10 mg twice daily. The library came from the immunoSEQ multiplex PCR assay. RNA was extracted from all samples and reverse transcribed into cDNA as template for TCR sequencing. Not all clones reach the TCRdb copy of this immuneACCESS table, which keeps in-frame sequences only. Checked studies attribute under half of the gap to unresolved V genes and leave the rest unexplained. A total of tens of thousands of clones appear in this sample, over 25% of them only once. The ten largest clones represent under 15% of the sample. Sequences were derived from CD8+ T cells sorted from blood, sampled at week 4, from a patient treated with tofacitinib. The origin of the receptors is a human donor with alopecia areata.

This chain joins TRBV5-6 and TRBJ2-7; D is possibly TRBD2 (6 bases). The germline V and J ends were trimmed by 4 bases and 4 bases, with 12 bases remaining between them. Germline V gene data show CDR1 as SGHDT and CDR2 as YYEEEE. The CDR3 totals 13 residues. As DNA, the CDR3 is TGTGCCAGCAGCCCGGCGGGGCCATACGAGCAGTACTTC. Translated, it gives CASSPAGPYEQYF. The complete variable domain, with remaining parts taken from reference TRBV5-6 and TRBJ2-7, reads DAGVTQSPTHLIKTRGQQVTLRCSPKSGHDTVSWYQQALGQGPQFIFQYYEEEERQRGNFPDRFSGHQFPNYSSELNVNALLLGDSALYLCASSPAGPYEQYFGPGTRLTVT.

This rearrangement joins TRBV2 to TRBJ2-5, with TRBD1 matching over 10 bases. The CDR3 sequence is 15 residues long. Trimming removed 6 bases from V and 5 bases from J; junction bases left unmatched: 9. The germline CDR1 and CDR2 sequences are SNHLY and FYNNEI. The CDR3, as DNA: TGTGCCAGCAGAGATAGGGACAGGGGAGGCGAGACCCAGTACTTC. It yields the protein CASRDRDRGGETQYF.

This clone came up a few times. The chain has TRBV29-1 and TRBJ1-2; the D gene is possibly TRBD1 (6 bases). The CDR3 extends over 11 amino acids. The V gene's germline CDR1 is SQVTM and CDR2 ANQGSEA. The germline V and J ends were trimmed by 7 bases and 7 bases, with 13 bases remaining between them. CDR3 sequence reads: CSAPGAGGYTF. DNA of the CDR3: TGCAGCGCCCCGGGGGCTGGTGGCTACACCTTC.

The table lists this clone with a few counts. The rearrangement joins TRBV30 to TRBJ2-5, with D perhaps TRBD1 or TRBD2 (5 bases each). The V gene lost 0 bases and the J gene lost 5 bases, with 13 bases spanning the gap. This CDR3 region has 14 residues. Germline V gene lookup returns CDR1 GTSNPN and CDR2 SVGIG (reference sequence). The CDR3 coding sequence is TGTGCCTGGAGTGTACGGGGACGCGGGGAGACCCAGTACTTC. Protein: CAWSVRGRGETQYF.

The gene calls are TRBV27 and TRBJ1-4; 8 positions match TRBD1. Per the germline V gene, CDR1 is MNHEY and CDR2 is SMNVEV (reference sequence). CDR3 length equals 15 residues. V was pared by 6 bases and J by 8 bases, with 11 bases of the junction left unmatched. Here the CDR3 DNA reads TGTGCCAGCAGCCGAGATGGACAGGGCTGGGAAAAACTGTTTTTT. Translating it yields CASSRDGQGWEKLFF.

A note on this clone: Additional DNA sequences in this sample encode the identical CDR3. This chain joins TRBV19 and TRBJ1-1, with D tentatively TRBD1 (5 bases). The CDR3 has 13 residues. V was trimmed by 10 bases and J by 1 base, leaving 13 bases between them. CDR1 and CDR2 from the germline V gene are LNHDA and SQIVND (reference sequence). CDR3 amino acids: CATQGGANTEAFF. CDR3 sequence (DNA): TGTGCCACCCAGGGAGGGGCGAACACTGAAGCTTTCTTT. Together with reference TRBV19 and TRBJ1-1, the CDR3 gives the full variable domain: DGGITQSPKYLFRKEGQNVTLSCEQNLNHDAMYWYRQDPGQGLRLIYYSQIVNDFQKGDIAEGYSVSREKKESFPLTVTSAQKNPTAFYLCATQGGANTEAFFGQGTRLTVV.

This rearrangement joins TRBV29-1 to TRBJ2-7; 11 bases match TRBD1. The CDR3 contains 13 residues. V was clipped by 6 bases and J by 4 bases; unmatched bases: 5. CDR1 and CDR2 from the germline V gene are SQVTM and ANQGSEA. The CDR3 spells CSVTGTGGYEQYF. The CDR3 nucleotides are TGCAGCGTGACCGGGACAGGGGGATACGAGCAGTACTTC.

This clone was seen more than once but under ten times. The chain has TRBV5-1 and TRBJ1-5; D is unresolved. CDR1 and CDR2 (germline): SGHRS, YFSETQ. Trimming took 2 bases from V and 3 from J, leaving 9 bases between them. The CDR3 spans 14 residues. CDR3: CASSLGGLNQPQHF. The CDR3 DNA is TGCGCCAGCAGCTTAGGTGGACTCAATCAGCCCCAGCATTTT.

This clone has more than one count but fewer than ten. The V gene is TRBV29-1, the J gene TRBJ2-1; 7 bases fit TRBD1. The V and J ends lost 6 bases and 10 bases, in that order; junction bases with no gene match: 6. This CDR3 is 11 amino acids long. Germline loops: CDR1 SQVTM, CDR2 ANQGSEA. For the CDR3, the DNA is TGCAGCGTGTACAGGGGACCGGAGCAGTTCTTC. Residues: CSVYRGPEQFF.

This clone was seen more than once but under ten times. The genes are TRBV4-1 and TRBJ2-7, with 8 nucleotides matching TRBD1. The CDR3 is 15 residues long. V trimming: 1 base; J trimming: 4 bases; junction bases outside the gene matches: 6. CDR1 and CDR2 (germline): MGHRA, YSYEKL. CDR3 region: CASSQARDRKYEQYF. The CDR3, as DNA: TGCGCCAGCAGCCAAGCCCGGGACAGGAAATACGAGCAGTACTTC.

This clone has only a few counts. As DNA, the CDR3 is TGTGCCAGCGCGGGCGTTGGTGCTGAAGCTTTCTTT. It yields the protein CASAGVGAEAFF. The chain couples TRBV9 to TRBJ1-1, with D hard to call. CDR1 and CDR2 (germline): SGDLS, YYNGEE. The CDR3 runs to 12 residues. V was shortened by 7 bases and J by 6 bases, with 13 bases between the two germline ends.

The chain has TRBV6-6 and TRBJ2-7, with 8 bases aligning to TRBD1. CDR3 size: 12 residues. V lost 6 bases, J lost 6 bases, and 4 bases stayed unmatched. Germline V lookup: CDR1 MNHNY, CDR2 SVGAGI (reference sequence). CDR3 nucleotide sequence: TGTGCCAGCAGAAGGACAGGGCTCGAGCAGTACTTC. Translated, it gives CASRRTGLEQYF.

The V call is TRBV30, the J call TRBJ2-7; D gene uncertain. Looked up from germline, CDR1 is GTSNPN and CDR2 is SVGIG (reference sequence). CDR3 length equals 13 residues. V gave up 2 bases and J gave up 5 bases, with 13 bases separating them. CDR3 region: CAWSIGNPDEQYF. The CDR3 DNA sequence: TGTGCCTGGAGTATTGGAAACCCGGACGAGCAGTACTTC.

The chain employs TRBV28 and TRBJ2-7; 11 nucleotides match TRBD1. The CDR3 is made up of 13 amino acids. V lost 6 bases, J lost 3 bases, and 1 base stayed unmatched. Germline CDR1 and CDR2: MDHEN and SYDVKM. Here the CDR3 reads CASRGTGGYEQYF. The CDR3 DNA sequence: TGTGCCAGCAGAGGGACAGGGGGCTACGAGCAGTACTTC.

This clone was counted between two and nine times. This chain uses TRBV2 with TRBJ2-7, with TRBD1 matching over 11 bases. Germline V lookup: CDR1 SNHLY, CDR2 FYNNEI. The CDR3 has 17 amino acids. V lost 6 bases and J lost 4; bases outside the gene matches: 14. The CDR3 DNA reads TGTGCCAGCAGCAAACAACCTGGACAGGGGGCTTTATACGAGCAGTACTTC. Translated, it gives CASSKQPGQGALYEQYF.

This clone was recorded at least ten times. The chain recombines TRBV7-2 with TRBJ2-7, with 8 bases that match TRBD2. Looked up from germline, CDR1 is SGHTA and CDR2 is FQGNSA. Trimming cost V 5 bases and J 3 bases; bases outside gene matches: 9. The CDR3 has 15 residues. CDR3 sequence (DNA): TGTGCCAGCAGCAACCGCGGTAGCGGGATCTACGAGCAGTACTTC. Translation gives CASSNRGSGIYEQYF.

The V and J genes are TRBV29-1 and TRBJ2-1, with a weak D call TRBD2 (5 bases). Germline-derived CDR1 and CDR2 are SQVTM and ANQGSEA. V lost 6 bases and J lost 12, with 15 bases in between. This CDR3 has 11 amino acids. DNA of the CDR3: TGCAGCGTCCCCGAGGGTCTATCGCAGTTCTTC. It is translated as CSVPEGLSQFF.

V is TRBV30 and J is TRBJ2-7; D might be TRBD1 or TRBD2, each matching 5 bases. There are 12 residues in the CDR3. The V end lost 8 bases, the J end lost 0 bases, and 11 bases lay between the germline ends. Germline V gene sequence: CDR1 GTSNPN, CDR2 SVGIG (reference sequence). In nucleotides, the CDR3 is TGTGCCCTGAGGGACGACTCCTACGAGCAGTACTTC. Translating it yields CALRDDSYEQYF.

The V and J genes are TRBV29-1 and TRBJ2-7; D tentatively fits TRBD1 or TRBD2 (5 bases each). V gave up 4 bases and J gave up 3 bases, with 13 bases separating them. Germline values: CDR1 SQVTM, CDR2 ANQGSEA. This CDR3 spans 13 amino acids. The CDR3 nucleotides read TGCAGCGTTGTTGGGGGAGTAGGCTACGAGCAGTACTTC. It encodes CSVVGGVGYEQYF.

This clone was picked up a small number of times. The rearrangement uses TRBV5-5 and TRBJ2-5; weak D call: TRBD1 (6 bases). The germline V gene encodes CDR1 SGHKS and CDR2 YYEKEE (reference sequence). The CDR3 loop spans 15 amino acids. V was trimmed by 5 bases and J by 2 bases, leaving 16 bases between them. Here the CDR3 reads CASRPQPGTQETQYF. The DNA of the CDR3 is TGTGCCAGCAGACCTCAACCGGGGACACAAGAGACCCAGTACTTC.

This clone was counted only a few times. The gene calls are TRBV7-9 and TRBJ1-1; D gene ambiguous. Trimming pared 1 base from V and 0 bases from J, leaving 15 bases between. Germline V gives CDR1 SEHNR, CDR2 FQNEAQ (reference sequence). This CDR3 region has 17 residues. CDR3 sequence (DNA): TGTGCCAGCAGCTTAGGTGGCAGCTTACTTATGAACACTGAAGCTTTCTTT. Amino acid sequence: CASSLGGSLLMNTEAFF.

The CDR3 DNA follows: TGCAGCGTTTCCCAGGAGACCCAGTACTTC. It encodes CSVSQETQYF. The V call is TRBV29-1, the J call TRBJ2-5; no clear D. The CDR3 contains 10 residues. In germline, CDR1 is SQVTM, CDR2 ANQGSEA. V lost 5 bases and J 5 bases, leaving 6 bases between the germline ends.

The chain carries TRBV2 and TRBJ2-7; tentatively, D is TRBD1 (5 bases). This CDR3 comprises 15 residues. Germline CDR1 is SNHLY and CDR2 is FYNNEI. Trimming pared 1 base from V and 0 bases from J, leaving 10 bases between. The CDR3 DNA reads as TGTGCCAGCAGTGAAGGGACACCGTTCTCCTACGAGCAGTACTTC. Translated: CASSEGTPFSYEQYF.

The chain is built from TRBV7-2 and TRBJ2-3, with 11 positions matching TRBD1. The V and J ends lost 3 bases and 3 bases, in that order; junction bases with no gene match: 8. Germline CDR1 reads SGHTA; CDR2 reads FQGNSA. The CDR3 is 17 amino acids. CDR3 sequence (DNA): TGTGCCAGCAGCTTTTTCCTGGGACAGGGGGAGACAGATACGCAGTATTTT. As protein: CASSFFLGQGETDTQYF.

The chain joins TRBV7-3 to TRBJ2-5, with D perhaps TRBD1 or TRBD2 (6 bases each). Trimming pared 5 bases from V and 1 base from J, leaving 14 bases between. Per germline, CDR1 SGHTA and CDR2 FQGTGA. This CDR3 is built from 15 residues. The CDR3 sequence is CASSRGGGPQETQYF. The CDR3 DNA reads as TGTGCCAGCAGCAGAGGGGGAGGCCCCCAAGAGACCCAGTACTTC.

A few counts support this clone. CDR3 loop: CSVEDRVGPSYEQYF. The CDR3 coding sequence is TGCAGCGTTGAAGATCGAGTCGGGCCTTCCTACGAGCAGTACTTC. This sequence joins TRBV29-1 and TRBJ2-7; no reliable D call. Germline V CDR1 and CDR2: SQVTM, ANQGSEA. V shed 0 bases and J shed 1 base, with 13 bases lying between them. There are 15 residues in the CDR3.

The sample holds many counts of this clone. The J gene is TRBJ1-3, the V gene TRBV7-9; 7 bases are shared with TRBD1. Germline assignment: CDR1 SEHNR and CDR2 FQNEAQ (reference sequence). Germline trimming cut 3 bases from V and 0 bases from J; bases unmatched to any gene: 5. CDR3 length: 16 residues. The CDR3 nucleotides read TGTGCCAGCAGCTTCTTCAGGACAGGCTCTGGAAACACCATATATTTT. As protein: CASSFFRTGSGNTIYF.

The chain recombines TRBV27 with TRBJ1-5; 7 nucleotides line up with TRBD1. The CDR3 loop spans 14 amino acids. J lost 5 bases, V lost 5 bases, and 6 bases had no gene match. Germline lookup yields CDR1 MNHEY and CDR2 SMNVEV (reference sequence). Here the CDR3 reads CASSVTGSDQPQHF. The DNA for the CDR3 is TGTGCCAGCAGTGTGACAGGGTCGGATCAGCCCCAGCATTTT.

The chain carries TRBV30 and TRBJ1-2; tentative D call: TRBD1 (5 bases). The CDR3 sequence is 11 residues long. Between the trimmed V and J ends, which lost 8 bases and 5 bases, there was a span of 12 bases. Germline assignment: CDR1 GTSNPN and CDR2 SVGIG (reference sequence). CDR3 region: CAGQKGYGYTF. DNA for the CDR3: TGTGCCGGACAAAAGGGTTATGGCTACACCTTC.

The chain couples TRBV30 to TRBJ2-1, with 12 bases aligning to TRBD2. The CDR3 is made up of 14 amino acids. Germline-derived CDR1 and CDR2 are GTSNPN and SVGIG (reference sequence). The ends lost 2 bases at V and 10 bases at J; junction bases unmatched: 6. CDR3 DNA sequence: TGTGCCTGGAGTCGGACTAGCGGGACTTCCGAGCAGTTCTTC. This gives the protein CAWSRTSGTSEQFF.

J is TRBJ2-1 and V is TRBV9; 10 nucleotides agree with TRBD2. Losses at the gene ends were 0 bases for V and 0 bases for J; bases not matched to a gene: 3. The CDR3 loop spans 17 amino acids. Germline CDR1 is SGDLS and CDR2 is YYNGEE. The CDR3 DNA follows: TGTGCCAGCAGCGTAGCCCCTAGCGGGAGCTCCTACAATGAGCAGTTCTTC. The encoded protein is CASSVAPSGSSYNEQFF.

This clone has a handful of counts. The chain carries TRBV30 and TRBJ2-3; D is uncertain. The CDR3 is 15 amino acids. Germline CDR1 is GTSNPN and CDR2 is SVGIG (reference sequence). Trimming removed 2 bases at V and 0 bases at J, with 12 bases between. CDR3 bases: TGTGCCTGGAGTCCCCTCGGATCTAGCACAGATACGCAGTATTTT. Translated, it gives CAWSPLGSSTDTQYF.